The clone carrying this T cell receptor beta chain turned up a few times. This entry comes from a study of blood T cell repertoires in COVID-19. Turning to the study itself: The origin of the acute and convalescent COVID-19 samples was the United States, Italy and Spain. PBMCs, B-cell-depleted T cells, or T cells provided the cDNA or gDNA that made up the material.

In the authors' workflow: How many nucleated cells were present was estimated from reference gene primer amplification. Sequenced by immunoSEQ multiplex PCR; TCRdb stores in-frame clones only, minus some. For V, J and clone size, that table is used; D and trimming come from the DNA. The data show 70,000 or so clones, 82% seen once. The specimen was peripheral blood. This TCR was sampled from a human donor in a cohort sampled during active COVID-19.

CDR3 DNA sequence: TGTGCCAGCTCACCTAGTACCCAGGGGGGCACTGAAGCTTTCTTT. Encoded protein: CASSPSTQGGTEAFF. The rearrangement links TRBV18 to TRBJ1-1; 7 bases line up with TRBD1. The V segment lost 3 bases and the J segment 4 bases; nucleotides outside the gene matches: 8. Germline CDR1 reads KGHSH; CDR2 reads LQKENI. The CDR3 is 15 amino acids.